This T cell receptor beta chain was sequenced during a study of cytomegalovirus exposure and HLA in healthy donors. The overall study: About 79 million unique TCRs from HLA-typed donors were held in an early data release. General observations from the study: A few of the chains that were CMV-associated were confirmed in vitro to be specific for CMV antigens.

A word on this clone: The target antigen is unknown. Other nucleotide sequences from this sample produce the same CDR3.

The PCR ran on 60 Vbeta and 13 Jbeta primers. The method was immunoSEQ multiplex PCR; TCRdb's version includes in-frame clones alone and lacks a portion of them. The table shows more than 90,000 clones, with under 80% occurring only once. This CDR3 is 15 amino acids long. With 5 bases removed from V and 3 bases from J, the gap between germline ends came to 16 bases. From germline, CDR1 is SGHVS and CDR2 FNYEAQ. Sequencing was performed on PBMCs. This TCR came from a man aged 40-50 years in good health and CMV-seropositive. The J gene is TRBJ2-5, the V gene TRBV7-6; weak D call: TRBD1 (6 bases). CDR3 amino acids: CASSKQGRGEETQYF. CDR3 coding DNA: TGTGCCAGCAGCAAACAGGGTAGAGGAGAAGAGACCCAGTACTTC. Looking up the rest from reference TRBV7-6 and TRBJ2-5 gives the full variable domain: GAGVSQSPRYKVTKRGQDVALRCDPISGHVSLYWYRQALGQGPEFLTYFNYEAQQDKSGLPNDRFSAERPEGSISTLTIQRTEQRDSAMYRCASSKQGRGEETQYFGPGTRLLVL.